These 16 T cell receptor beta chains share one sample of origin, sequenced in a study of T cell responses to AZD1222 COVID-19 vaccine. Here immunoSEQ multiplex PCR was the method, and the copy in TCRdb shows in-frame clones only, minus some. This sample has 30,000 to 35,000 clones, with 75% to 80% found just once. Sequenced here: peripheral blood, sampled 28 days after the second AZD1222 dose. The receptors shown here come from an adult who received the AZD1222 COVID-19 vaccine.

The chain is built from TRBV24-1 and TRBJ2-3; 10 nucleotides line up with TRBD2. V dropped 6 bases and J dropped 1; count of bases not matched to a gene: 6. CDR3 length: 16 amino acids. Per germline, CDR1 KGHDR and CDR2 SFDVKD. CDR3 DNA: TGTGCCACCAGTATTTCTAGCGGGAGTGGCACAGATACGCAGTATTTT. It translates to CATSISSGSGTDTQYF.

The count of this clone is one. The chain has TRBV11-2 and TRBJ2-2; TRBD1 matches 11 bases. The CDR3 is 14 residues long. V lost 6 bases and J lost 4; bases outside the gene matches: 1. Germline CDR1 and CDR2: SGHAT and FQNNGV. DNA for the CDR3: TGTGCCAGCAGAGGGACAGGGGGCACCGGGGAGCTGTTTTTT. Its translation: CASRGTGGTGELFF.

V is TRBV19 and J is TRBJ2-1; the match to TRBD1 covers 9 bases. V lost 6 bases to trimming and J lost 2 bases; unmatched junction nucleotides: 5. This CDR3 is 15 amino acids long. The germline gives CDR1 LNHDA, CDR2 SQIVND (reference sequence). In nucleotides, the CDR3 is TGTGCCAGTAGGCCGGGGACAGGGCCCTACAATGAGCAGTTCTTC. Translated: CASRPGTGPYNEQFF. The full variable domain, its missing parts supplied by reference TRBV19 and TRBJ2-1, is DGGITQSPKYLFRKEGQNVTLSCEQNLNHDAMYWYRQDPGQGLRLIYYSQIVNDFQKGDIAEGYSVSREKKESFPLTVTSAQKNPTAFYLCASRPGTGPYNEQFFGPGTRLTVL.

The CDR3 DNA reads TGTGCCAGCAGCAAAGAAGGCGGAAACACCGGGGAGCTGTTTTTT. As protein: CASSKEGGNTGELFF. The rearrangement joins TRBV21-1 to TRBJ2-2; the table's D call of TRBD2 was not tested on the DNA. TRBV21-1 is a listed pseudogene. The CDR3 has 15 amino acids.

The rearrangement joins TRBV9 to TRBJ2-3; D unclear. From germline, CDR1 is SGDLS and CDR2 YYNGEE. CDR3 size: 13 residues. Trimming left V 0 bases short and J 2 bases short, with 4 bases between. The CDR3 nucleotides read TGTGCCAGCAGCGTAGCCAACACAGATACGCAGTATTTT. Translating gives CASSVANTDTQYF.

The V gene is TRBV6-8, the J gene TRBJ1-2; 7 positions agree with TRBD1. The germline gives CDR1 MNHGY, CDR2 SAAAGT. This CDR3 has 17 amino acids. After removal of 2 bases from V and 4 bases from J, the junction contained 13 bases not matched to a gene. This chain's CDR3 is CASSYPSRGGFLYGYTF. CDR3 nucleotide sequence: TGTGCCAGCAGTTACCCCTCCAGGGGGGGGTTCCTCTATGGCTACACCTTC.

The V gene is TRBV6-2 or TRBV6-3, the J gene TRBJ2-7; D is possibly TRBD1 or TRBD2 (5 bases each). Germline CDR1 and CDR2: MNHEY and SVGEGT. Trimming pared 5 bases from V and 3 bases from J, leaving 17 bases between. The length of the CDR3 is 15 residues. This CDR3 is CASSQDPGAYYEQYV. The CDR3 DNA reads as TGTGCCAGCAGTCAAGACCCCGGGGCCTACTACGAGCAGTACGTC.

The chain carries TRBV5-5 and TRBJ1-3; TRBD1 agrees at 8 bases. With 0 bases clipped from V and 0 bases from J, the junction kept 2 bases outside the gene matches. This CDR3 region has 16 residues. The germline CDR1 and CDR2 sequences are SGHKS and YYEKEE (reference sequence). The CDR3 loop is CASSLEDRASGNTIYF. The CDR3 DNA reads as TGTGCCAGCAGCTTGGAGGACAGGGCCTCTGGAAACACCATATATTTT.

This clone came up once. The rearrangement uses TRBV19 and TRBJ1-6; D not certain. The V gene lost 7 bases and the J gene lost 7 bases, with 14 bases spanning the gap. This CDR3 is 14 amino acids long. Germline V gene sequence: CDR1 LNHDA, CDR2 SQIVND (reference sequence). In DNA form, the CDR3 reads TGTGCCAGTACCCATCGGGGTCACAATTCACCCCTCCACTTT. It is translated as CASTHRGHNSPLHF.

This sequence joins TRBV10-3 and TRBJ1-4; 8 bases agree with TRBD1. The germline V gene encodes CDR1 ENHRY and CDR2 SYGVKD. The V gene end was trimmed by 10 bases and the J gene end by 4 bases; junction bases not matched to a gene: 5. The CDR3 is made up of 13 amino acids. The CDR3 sequence is CATQGAGNEKLFF. CDR3 nucleotides: TGTGCCACCCAGGGGGCGGGTAATGAAAAACTGTTTTTT.

The V gene is TRBV4-1, the J gene TRBJ1-1; D is perhaps TRBD1 (5 bases). V lost 1 base and J 0 bases, leaving 9 bases between the germline ends. Germline-derived CDR1 and CDR2 are MGHRA and YSYEKL. CDR3 length: 15 amino acids. The CDR3, as DNA: TGCGCCAGCAGCCAAGCCGGGGCGGTGAACACTGAAGCTTTCTTT. This codes for CASSQAGAVNTEAFF.

This chain joins TRBV5-1 and TRBJ1-6, with D hard to call. The CDR3 has 15 residues. Germline-derived CDR1 and CDR2 are SGHRS and YFSETQ. Trimming cost V 4 bases and J 0 bases, with 8 bases left between them. The DNA for the CDR3 is TGCGCCAGCAGCCACCTAGGCTCCTATAATTCACCCCTCCACTTT. Amino acids: CASSHLGSYNSPLHF.

The gene calls are TRBV7-9 and TRBJ2-5; TRBD2 might be the D (6 bases). Trimming removed 5 bases from V and 7 bases from J, with 11 bases in between. The CDR3 runs to 12 residues. Germline lookup yields CDR1 SEHNR and CDR2 FQNEAQ (reference sequence). The CDR3 protein is CASSTSRGTQYF. For the CDR3, the DNA is TGTGCCAGCAGCACCTCGCGGGGGACCCAGTACTTC.

The chain combines TRBV24-1 with TRBJ1-5; D is undetermined. The CDR3 length is 13 residues. The germline V gene encodes CDR1 KGHDR and CDR2 SFDVKD. The V gene lost 1 base and the J gene lost 6 bases, with 6 bases spanning the gap. The CDR3 bases are TGTGCCACCAGTGATTTCGGAGTTCAGCCCCAGCATTTT. It specifies CATSDFGVQPQHF.

V usage is TRBV11-3 and J usage is TRBJ2-2, with D perhaps TRBD2 (5 bases). V was clipped by 8 bases and J by 0 bases, with 19 bases between them. The CDR3 has 17 amino acids. Germline V gene lookup returns CDR1 SGHNT and CDR2 YENEEA. This CDR3 reads CASGVGGLTSNTGELFF. As DNA, the CDR3 is TGTGCCAGCGGTGTGGGCGGGTTAACCTCGAACACCGGGGAGCTGTTTTTT.

This chain links TRBV4-1 with TRBJ1-4, with no clear D. The CDR3 extends over 13 amino acids. Trimming cost V 4 bases and J 8 bases, with 11 bases left between them. CDR1 and CDR2 (germline): MGHRA, YSYEKL. The CDR3 bases are TGCGCCAGCAGCCCATTTGGGAACGAAAAACTGTTTTTT. Protein product: CASSPFGNEKLFF.